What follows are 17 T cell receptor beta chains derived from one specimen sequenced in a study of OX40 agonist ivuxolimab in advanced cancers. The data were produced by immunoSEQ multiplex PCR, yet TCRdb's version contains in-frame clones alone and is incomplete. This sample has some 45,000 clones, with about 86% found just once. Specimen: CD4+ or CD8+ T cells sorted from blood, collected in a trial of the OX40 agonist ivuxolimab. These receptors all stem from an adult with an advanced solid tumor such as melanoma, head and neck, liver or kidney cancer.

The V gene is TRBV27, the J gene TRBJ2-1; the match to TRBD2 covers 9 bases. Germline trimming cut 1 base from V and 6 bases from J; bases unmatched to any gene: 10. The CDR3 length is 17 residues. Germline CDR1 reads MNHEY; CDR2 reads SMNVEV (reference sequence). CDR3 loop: CASSLWFPSGGRNEQFF. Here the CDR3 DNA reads TGTGCCAGCAGTTTATGGTTCCCCAGCGGGGGGCGCAATGAGCAGTTCTTC.

CDR3 sequence reads: CASSRGAVETQYF. In nucleotides, the CDR3 is TGTGCCAGCAGCCGGGGGGCCGTAGAGACCCAGTACTTC. The J gene is TRBJ2-5, the V gene TRBV7-9, with D possibly matching TRBD2 (7 bases). In germline, CDR1 is SEHNR, CDR2 FQNEAQ (reference sequence). Trimming shortened V by 5 bases and J by 4 bases, and 11 bases separated the two germline ends. This CDR3 has 13 amino acids. Drawing the rest from reference TRBV7-9 and TRBJ2-5, the complete variable domain is DTGVSQNPRHKITKRGQNVTFRCDPISEHNRLYWYRQTLGQGPEFLTYFQNEAQLEKSRLLSDRFSAERPKGSFSTLEIQRTEQGDSAMYLCASSRGAVETQYFGPGTRLLVL.

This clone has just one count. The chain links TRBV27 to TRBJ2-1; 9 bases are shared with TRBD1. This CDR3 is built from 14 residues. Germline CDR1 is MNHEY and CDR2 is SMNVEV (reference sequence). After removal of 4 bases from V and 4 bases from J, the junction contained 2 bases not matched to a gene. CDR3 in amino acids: CASSWTGVYNEQFF. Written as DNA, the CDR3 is TGTGCCAGCAGTTGGACAGGGGTATACAATGAGCAGTTCTTC.

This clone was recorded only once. CDR3 loop: CASSLSSYSYNEQFF. CDR3 nucleotide sequence: TGCGCCAGCAGCCTCTCCTCATACTCCTACAATGAGCAGTTCTTC. The chain employs TRBV4-1 and TRBJ2-1, with no clear D. Germline CDR1 is MGHRA and CDR2 is YSYEKL. The CDR3 loop spans 15 amino acids. V gave up 4 bases and J gave up 0 bases, with 10 bases separating them.

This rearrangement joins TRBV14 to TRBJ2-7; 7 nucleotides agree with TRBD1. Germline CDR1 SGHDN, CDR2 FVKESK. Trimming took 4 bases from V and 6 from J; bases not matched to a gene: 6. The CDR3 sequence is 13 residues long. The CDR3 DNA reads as TGTGCCAGCAGCCTAACAGGGGTATCCGAGCAGTACTTC. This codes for CASSLTGVSEQYF.

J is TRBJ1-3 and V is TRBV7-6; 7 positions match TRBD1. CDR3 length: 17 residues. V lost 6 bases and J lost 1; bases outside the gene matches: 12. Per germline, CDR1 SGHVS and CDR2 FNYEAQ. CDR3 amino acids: CASSQSTGSESGNTIYF. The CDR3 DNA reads TGTGCCAGCAGTCAATCGACAGGGAGTGAATCTGGAAACACCATATATTTT.

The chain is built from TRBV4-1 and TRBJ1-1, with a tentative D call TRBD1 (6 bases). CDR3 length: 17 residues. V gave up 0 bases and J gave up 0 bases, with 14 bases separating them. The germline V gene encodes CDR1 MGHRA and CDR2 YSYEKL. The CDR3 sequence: CASSQDLNRDMNTEAFF. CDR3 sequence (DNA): TGCGCCAGCAGCCAAGATCTTAACAGGGACATGAACACTGAAGCTTTCTTT.

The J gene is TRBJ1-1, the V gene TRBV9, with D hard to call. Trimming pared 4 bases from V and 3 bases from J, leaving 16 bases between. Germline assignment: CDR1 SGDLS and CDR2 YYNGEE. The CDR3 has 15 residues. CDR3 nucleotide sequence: TGTGCCAGCAGCCCCCCCCGGGTGGGAGACACTGAAGCTTTCTTT. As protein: CASSPPRVGDTEAFF.

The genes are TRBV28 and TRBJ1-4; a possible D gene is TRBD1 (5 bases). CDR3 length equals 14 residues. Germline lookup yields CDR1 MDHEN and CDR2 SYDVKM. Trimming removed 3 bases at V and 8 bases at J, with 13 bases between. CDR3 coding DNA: TGTGCCAGCAGTTTCCGCAGGGAGTACGAAAAACTGTTTTTT. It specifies CASSFRREYEKLFF. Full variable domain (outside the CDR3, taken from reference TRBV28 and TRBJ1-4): DVKVTQSSRYLVKRTGEKVFLECVQDMDHENMFWYRQDPGLGLRLIYFSYDVKMKEKGDIPEGYSVSREKKERFSLILESASTNQTSMYLCASSFRREYEKLFFGSGTQLSVL.

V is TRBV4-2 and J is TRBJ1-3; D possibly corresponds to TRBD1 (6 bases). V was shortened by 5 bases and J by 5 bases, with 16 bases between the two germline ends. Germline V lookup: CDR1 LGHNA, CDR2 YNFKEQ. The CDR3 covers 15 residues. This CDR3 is CASSFSGGARNTIYF. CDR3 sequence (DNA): TGTGCCAGCAGCTTTTCGGGGGGGGCTAGAAACACCATATATTTT.

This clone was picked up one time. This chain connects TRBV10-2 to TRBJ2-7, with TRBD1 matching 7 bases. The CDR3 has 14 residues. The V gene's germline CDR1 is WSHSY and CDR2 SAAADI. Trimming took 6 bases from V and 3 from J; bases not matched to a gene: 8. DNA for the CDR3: TGCGCCAGCAGCTACATAAGACAGGGCTACGAGCAGTACGTC. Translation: CASSYIRQGYEQYV.

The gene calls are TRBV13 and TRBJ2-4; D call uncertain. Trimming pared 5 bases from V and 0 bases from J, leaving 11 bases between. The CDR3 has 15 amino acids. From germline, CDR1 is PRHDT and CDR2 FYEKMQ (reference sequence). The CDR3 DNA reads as TGTGCCAGCAGCATCTCCGTGGTAGCCAAAAACATTCAGTACTTC. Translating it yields CASSISVVAKNIQYF.

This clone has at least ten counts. The CDR3 nucleotides are TGCGCCAGCAGTGAGTCGGCTAGCGGGGGGGGAAATGAGCAGTTCTTC. As protein: CASSESASGGGNEQFF. The genes are TRBV10-2 and TRBJ2-1; 12 bases align to TRBD2. This CDR3 is built from 16 residues. V gave up 0 bases and J gave up 7 bases; unmatched junction bases: 4. Germline CDR1 WSHSY, CDR2 SAAADI.

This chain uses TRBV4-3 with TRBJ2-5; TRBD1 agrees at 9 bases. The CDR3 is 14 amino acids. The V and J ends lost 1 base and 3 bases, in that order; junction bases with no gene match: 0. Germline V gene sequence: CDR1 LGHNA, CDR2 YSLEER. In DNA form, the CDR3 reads TGCGCCAGCAGCCAAGGGACAGGGGAAGAGACCCAGTACTTC. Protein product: CASSQGTGEETQYF.

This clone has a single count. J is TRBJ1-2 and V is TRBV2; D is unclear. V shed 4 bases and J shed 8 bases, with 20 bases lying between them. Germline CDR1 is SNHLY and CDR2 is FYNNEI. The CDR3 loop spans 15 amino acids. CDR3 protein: CASSAFRRGAEGYTF. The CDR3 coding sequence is TGTGCCAGCAGTGCTTTTCGTCGGGGAGCCGAAGGCTACACCTTC.

This CDR3 reads CASSYRGTYNEQFF. In DNA form, the CDR3 reads TGTGCCAGCAGTTACAGGGGTACCTACAATGAGCAGTTCTTC. This rearrangement joins TRBV6-5 to TRBJ2-1; TRBD1 might be the D (5 bases). This CDR3 has 14 residues. Germline V gives CDR1 MNHEY, CDR2 SVGAGI. Trimming shortened V by 2 bases and J by 2 bases, and 7 bases separated the two germline ends.

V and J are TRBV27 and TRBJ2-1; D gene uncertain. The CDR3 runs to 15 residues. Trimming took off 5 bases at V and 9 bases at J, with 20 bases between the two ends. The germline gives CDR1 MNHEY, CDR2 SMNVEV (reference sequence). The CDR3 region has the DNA TGTGCCAGCAGTCCGTCCGTGAGCTGGCCAAGTGAGCAGTTCTTC. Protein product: CASSPSVSWPSEQFF.